Sequencing of this T cell receptor beta chain was carried out in a study of cytomegalovirus exposure and HLA in healthy donors. The study, taken as a whole, reports: CMV serostatus was the sole immune exposure information available. Further analysis was carried out later, and it showed several of the most significant clusters appearing linked to common viral pathogens.

As concerns this clone: What it binds is unknown.

Primers for the PCR totalled 60 Vbeta and 13 Jbeta. Some clones are missing from TCRdb's copy, which holds only in-frame ones; the method was immunoSEQ multiplex PCR. The profile covers 150,000 to 200,000 clones, with roughly 78% appearing a single time and roughly 6.6% taken by the ten largest. Sample: PBMCs. The sequence was collected from a man aged 35-49 years in good health and CMV-seropositive.

The CDR3 bases are TGTGCCAGCAGTGGACCAGCGGGGGGGCCGCTTAGCACAGATACGCAGTATTTT. This translates into CASSGPAGGPLSTDTQYF. The chain carries TRBV11-1 and TRBJ2-3; 10 nucleotides match TRBD2. Germline V CDR1 and CDR2: SGHAT, FQDESV (reference sequence). Losses at the gene ends were 6 bases for V and 0 bases for J; bases not matched to a gene: 12. CDR3 length: 18 amino acids.